The 31 T cell receptor beta chains below were found in one sample sequenced in a study of shared clonotypes between healthy human individuals. TCRdb's copy holds only in-frame clones and misses some; the assay was immunoSEQ multiplex PCR. The sample has roughly 760,000 clones; around 74% are singletons. Sequences were obtained from memory CD4+ T cells sorted from blood. Described subset: CD45RA-negative fraction. These TCRs come from a woman between 25 and 40 years old in good health.

CDR3 sequence (DNA): TGCGCCAGCAGCTTGGCCCTGGGGACCTATGGCTACACCTTC. Translation gives CASSLALGTYGYTF. The chain couples TRBV5-1 to TRBJ1-2; the D gene is possibly TRBD1 (5 bases). CDR1 SGHRS and CDR2 YFSETQ come from the germline V gene. The CDR3 is 14 residues long. The germline V and J ends were trimmed by 0 bases and 4 bases, with 10 bases remaining between them.

This chain joins TRBV28 and TRBJ2-5; 12 bases align to TRBD1. The CDR3 extends over 15 amino acids. V gave up 5 bases and J gave up 5 bases; unmatched junction bases: 6. Germline V CDR1 and CDR2: MDHEN, SYDVKM. The CDR3 nucleotides read TGTGCCAGCAGTCCCGGGACAGGGGGCTGGGAGACCCAGTACTTC. This codes for CASSPGTGGWETQYF.

CDR3 region: CASSFPAGVVYEQYF. CDR3 coding DNA: TGTGCCAGCAGTTTCCCAGCGGGAGTAGTTTACGAGCAGTACTTC. This chain links TRBV28 with TRBJ2-7, with 8 bases aligning to TRBD2. The CDR3 covers 15 residues. Trimming at V came to 3 bases and at J to 4 bases, leaving 8 bases not matched to a gene. Germline lookup yields CDR1 MDHEN and CDR2 SYDVKM.

The J gene is TRBJ1-2, the V gene TRBV5-1; perhaps TRBD1 as D (5 bases). This CDR3 region has 14 residues. CDR1 is SGHRS and CDR2 is YFSETQ in the germline V gene. Trimming left V 3 bases short and J 8 bases short, with 17 bases between. The CDR3 sequence: CASSSSSDSRGYTF. CDR3 bases: TGCGCCAGCAGCTCCAGCTCAGACAGTCGAGGCTACACCTTC. The complete variable domain, with remaining parts taken from reference TRBV5-1 and TRBJ1-2, reads KAGVTQTPRYLIKTRGQQVTLSCSPISGHRSVSWYQQTPGQGLQFLFEYFSETQRNKGNFPGRFSGRQFSNSRSEMNVSTLELGDSALYLCASSSSSDSRGYTFGSGTRLTVV.

This clone was counted between two and nine times. The chain couples TRBV5-4 to TRBJ2-5; a possible D gene is TRBD1 (6 bases). The CDR3 consists of 14 residues. Germline V gives CDR1 SGHNT, CDR2 YYREEE (reference sequence). V was trimmed by 8 bases and J by 2 bases, leaving 16 bases between them. CDR3 sequence: CASEVEGDQETQYF. In DNA, the CDR3 is TGTGCCAGTGAGGTCGAGGGGGATCAAGAGACCCAGTACTTC.

The rearrangement uses TRBV9 and TRBJ2-1; 11 bases agree with TRBD2. The CDR3 is made up of 15 amino acids. V shed 2 bases and J 3 bases; nucleotides not matched to a gene: 1. Germline V CDR1 and CDR2: SGDLS, YYNGEE. The CDR3 is CASSVGTSGYNEQFF. CDR3 bases: TGTGCCAGCAGCGTCGGGACTAGCGGCTACAATGAGCAGTTCTTC.

Concerning this clone itself: A far larger clone lies a single base away; this is likely a read error. Within the sample, other DNA sequences also encode this same CDR3. The V gene is TRBV27, the J gene TRBJ2-5, with D tentatively TRBD2 (5 bases). This CDR3 is built from 15 residues. Trimming removed 2 bases at V and 5 bases at J, with 15 bases between. CDR1 and CDR2 (germline): MNHEY, SMNVEV (reference sequence). The CDR3 DNA sequence: TGTGCCAGCAGTTTAGCTAGTGGGAGTTCCGAGACCCAGTACTTC. Translating gives CASSLASGSSETQYF.

Only a few counts were recorded for this clone. The CDR3 loop is CASSRDANQETQYF. The CDR3 nucleotides are TGTGCCAGCAGCAGGGACGCTAACCAAGAGACCCAGTACTTC. The chain uses TRBV6-5 and TRBJ2-5; D is perhaps TRBD1 or TRBD2 (5 bases each). Per germline, CDR1 MNHEY and CDR2 SVGAGI. V dropped 6 bases and J dropped 0 bases, with 11 bases sitting between them. The CDR3 has 14 amino acids.

The chain recombines TRBV6-6 with TRBJ1-2; 10 bases line up with TRBD1. This CDR3 has 15 amino acids. The germline CDR1 and CDR2 sequences are MNHNY and SVGAGI (reference sequence). J lost 2 bases, V lost 6 bases, and 6 bases had no gene match. DNA of the CDR3: TGTGCCAGCAGAACCCGGACAGGGGGAAACTATGGCTACACCTTC. Translating gives CASRTRTGGNYGYTF.

V usage is TRBV30 and J usage is TRBJ2-5; 7 nucleotides match TRBD1. Trimming at V came to 8 bases and at J to 4 bases, leaving 13 bases not matched to a gene. Germline loops: CDR1 GTSNPN, CDR2 SVGIG (reference sequence). This CDR3 has 14 amino acids. CDR3 in DNA: TGTGCCGTCGAACAGGGGATGATTGGAGAGACCCAGTACTTC. It yields the protein CAVEQGMIGETQYF.

The chain couples TRBV30 to TRBJ2-7; unclear D gene. CDR1 and CDR2 from the germline V gene are GTSNPN and SVGIG (reference sequence). There are 14 residues in the CDR3. Trimming left V 3 bases short and J 0 bases short, with 12 bases between. CDR3 sequence (DNA): TGTGCCTGGAGCTTCCCCGACTTCTCCTACGAGCAGTACTTC. It translates to CAWSFPDFSYEQYF.

Concerning this clone itself: Other DNA sequences within the sample encode an identical CDR3. The rearrangement joins TRBV6-5 to TRBJ2-7, with D unclear. Trimming shortened V by 0 bases and J by 5 bases, and 8 bases separated the two germline ends. CDR3 size: 13 residues. The germline V gene encodes CDR1 MNHEY and CDR2 SVGAGI. DNA for the CDR3: TGTGCCAGCAGTTACTCGCGTTGGGACGAGCAGTACTTC. Residues: CASSYSRWDEQYF.

On this clone itself: The identical CDR3 is also encoded by other nucleotide sequences in the sample. The gene calls are TRBV19 and TRBJ1-4; D ambiguous. Germline loops: CDR1 LNHDA, CDR2 SQIVND (reference sequence). V was cut by 3 bases and J by 7 bases, with 3 bases left in between. This CDR3 is 11 amino acids long. The CDR3 reads CASSISEKLFF. CDR3 bases: TGTGCCAGTAGTATCAGTGAAAAACTGTTTTTT.

The V and J genes are TRBV4-2 and TRBJ2-3; 8 bases line up with TRBD2. CDR1 and CDR2 (germline): LGHNA, YNFKEQ. The ends lost 0 bases at V and 4 bases at J; junction bases unmatched: 9. The CDR3 loop spans 17 amino acids. The CDR3 loop reads CASSQERGSGTADTQYF. Written as DNA, the CDR3 is TGTGCCAGCAGCCAAGAGAGGGGTAGCGGGACCGCAGATACGCAGTATTTT.

The sample holds many counts of this clone. J is TRBJ2-3 and V is TRBV4-2; D tentatively fits TRBD1 or TRBD2 (5 bases each). V was pared by 3 bases and J by 4 bases, with 20 bases between. The CDR3 has 17 residues. Germline V gene data show CDR1 as LGHNA and CDR2 as YNFKEQ. CDR3 residues: CASSQGAWETAADTQYF. The CDR3 DNA follows: TGTGCCAGCAGCCAGGGTGCCTGGGAGACAGCGGCAGATACGCAGTATTTT.

This clone has only a few counts. The chain has TRBV5-1 and TRBJ2-3; D might be TRBD2 (6 bases). Trimming took 0 bases from V and 5 from J, leaving 16 bases between them. CDR3 length equals 16 residues. From germline, CDR1 is SGHRS and CDR2 YFSETQ. CDR3 region: CASSLDAGTSVDTQYF. As DNA, the CDR3 is TGCGCCAGCAGCTTGGATGCGGGGACGTCGGTAGATACGCAGTATTTT.

The J gene is TRBJ2-3, the V gene TRBV6-4; 8 positions agree with TRBD2. V was clipped by 3 bases and J by 4 bases; unmatched bases: 3. The CDR3 loop spans 14 amino acids. The germline V gene has CDR1 MRHNA and CDR2 SNTAGT. This CDR3 reads CASSEAGEADTQYF. DNA for the CDR3: TGTGCCAGCAGTGAAGCGGGAGAGGCAGATACGCAGTATTTT.

Here the CDR3 reads CASSKTASSYEQYF. DNA for the CDR3: TGTGCCAGCAGCAAAACGGCCAGTTCCTACGAGCAGTACTTC. The chain employs TRBV21-1 and TRBJ2-7. TRBV21-1 is flagged as a pseudogene. This CDR3 contains 14 residues.

The chain couples TRBV5-4 to TRBJ2-1, with 14 bases lining up with TRBD2. This CDR3 region has 15 residues. V gave up 4 bases and J gave up 5 bases; unmatched junction bases: 2. Germline V gene data show CDR1 as SGHNT and CDR2 as YYREEE (reference sequence). CDR3 region: CASSAGLAGDNEQFF. CDR3 DNA sequence: TGTGCCAGCAGCGCGGGACTAGCGGGGGACAATGAGCAGTTCTTC.

The CDR3 is CASSDGYLSGNQPQHF. DNA of the CDR3: TGTGCCAGCAGTGATGGGTACCTTTCGGGCAATCAGCCCCAGCATTTT. The rearrangement joins TRBV6-1 to TRBJ1-5; no firm D call. The CDR3 has 16 residues. The germline V gene has CDR1 MNHNS and CDR2 SASEGT. The V gene lost 3 bases and the J gene lost 2 bases, with 14 bases spanning the gap.

V usage is TRBV5-1 and J usage is TRBJ1-1; D is possibly TRBD1 (5 bases). Between the trimmed V and J ends, which lost 4 bases and 5 bases, there was a span of 15 bases. The CDR3 is made up of 14 amino acids. Germline V gene sequence: CDR1 SGHRS, CDR2 YFSETQ. The CDR3 DNA reads TGCGCCAGCAGCCTCATGGGGGGTTCGACTGAAGCTTTCTTT. It specifies CASSLMGGSTEAFF.

Turning to this clone: Other DNA sequences of this sample code for an identical CDR3. This chain uses TRBV5-1 with TRBJ2-1; 8 bases line up with TRBD1. CDR1 and CDR2 (germline): SGHRS, YFSETQ. CDR3 length equals 13 residues. Unmatched junction bases numbered 3, after V lost 4 bases and J lost 6 bases. Here the CDR3 DNA reads TGCGCCAGCAGCCCCACAGGGGGCAATGAGCAGTTCTTC. Protein sequence: CASSPTGGNEQFF.

The gene calls are TRBV4-1 and TRBJ1-6; 10 bases are shared with TRBD1. This CDR3 has 15 residues. Germline lookup yields CDR1 MGHRA and CDR2 YSYEKL. V trimming: 4 bases; J trimming: 10 bases; junction bases outside the gene matches: 7. The CDR3 region is CASSPDRGLRSPLHF. Here the CDR3 DNA reads TGCGCCAGCAGCCCCGACAGGGGGCTACGCTCACCCCTCCACTTT.

This clone was detected a few times. The rearrangement uses TRBV15 and TRBJ2-7; D is undetermined. The germline V gene has CDR1 LNHNV and CDR2 YYDKDF (reference sequence). The CDR3 is 14 amino acids. The V end was cut by 1 base, the J end by 1 base, with 8 bases between. DNA for the CDR3: TGTGCCACCAGCAGAGTCACTGATTCCTACGAGCAGTACTTC. Its protein is CATSRVTDSYEQYF.

This chain joins TRBV27 and TRBJ2-3, with 8 bases aligning to TRBD1. The ends lost 2 bases at V and 2 bases at J; junction bases unmatched: 9. The CDR3 sequence is 17 residues long. Looked up from germline, CDR1 is MNHEY and CDR2 is SMNVEV (reference sequence). The CDR3: CASSLLPGTGHTDTQYF. The CDR3 coding sequence is TGTGCCAGCAGTTTACTCCCCGGGACAGGACACACAGATACGCAGTATTTT.

A note on this clone: In the same sample, other DNA sequences code for this CDR3. The V and J genes are TRBV7-2 and TRBJ2-5, with D perhaps given as TRBD1 or TRBD2 (5 bases each). Trimming pared 0 bases from V and 4 bases from J, leaving 9 bases between. This CDR3 spans 14 amino acids. Germline V gene sequence: CDR1 SGHTA, CDR2 FQGNSA. In DNA, the CDR3 is TGTGCCAGCAGCTTAGCCGGGGCGGGAGAGACCCAGTACTTC. Translated: CASSLAGAGETQYF.

The chain links TRBV19 to TRBJ1-2; D may be TRBD1 (6 bases). CDR1 is LNHDA, CDR2 SQIVND, per germline (reference sequence). Trimming removed 6 bases at V and 8 bases at J, with 19 bases between. The CDR3 length is 14 residues. CDR3 DNA: TGTGCCAGTAGCCCAGGGGAAAGGATACGCGGCTACACCTTC. This gives the protein CASSPGERIRGYTF.

There are a few counts of this clone. V is TRBV4-1 and J is TRBJ2-1; 7 nucleotides align to TRBD2. Germline loops: CDR1 MGHRA, CDR2 YSYEKL. The CDR3 consists of 15 residues. V gave up 0 bases and J gave up 7 bases; unmatched junction bases: 6. Here the CDR3 DNA reads TGCGCCAGCAGCCAAGAGAGCGGGGTAAGGAATGAGCAGTTCTTC. As protein: CASSQESGVRNEQFF.

The V call is TRBV28, the J call TRBJ1-2; 10 bases match TRBD1. This CDR3 is built from 14 residues. After removal of 6 bases from V and 5 bases from J, the junction contained 6 bases not matched to a gene. CDR1 is MDHEN, CDR2 SYDVKM, per germline. CDR3 sequence (DNA): TGTGCCAGCAGGCCGGGACAGGGGCTATATGGCTACACCTTC. It yields the protein CASRPGQGLYGYTF.

Worth noting for this clone: Other nucleotide sequences from this sample produce the same CDR3. The chain combines TRBV5-1 with TRBJ2-3; 8 nucleotides line up with TRBD1. CDR3 size: 16 residues. J lost 0 bases, V lost 2 bases, and 5 bases had no gene match. Germline CDR1 and CDR2: SGHRS and YFSETQ. This chain's CDR3 is CASSLAQGASTDTQYF. The CDR3 DNA follows: TGCGCCAGCAGCTTAGCGCAGGGGGCTAGCACAGATACGCAGTATTTT.

The rearrangement uses TRBV29-1 and TRBJ1-1, with D possibly TRBD1 on 6 matching bases. Germline V gene lookup returns CDR1 SQVTM and CDR2 ANQGSEA. The CDR3 is 13 residues long. Trimming shortened V by 2 bases and J by 4 bases, and 11 bases separated the two germline ends. The CDR3 loop reads CSVERGFFTEAFF. The CDR3, as DNA: TGCAGCGTTGAAAGGGGGTTTTTCACTGAAGCTTTCTTT.